This TCR beta chain came from a study of beta chain features in type 1 diabetes. For the study at large: Taken together, all samples contributed 107,917,701 examined sorted cells.

The investigators reverse transcribed all of the isolated RNA, so they sequenced expressed TCRB transcripts. The protocol was immunoSEQ multiplex PCR, while the TCRdb copy is restricted to in-frame clones and leaves out a portion. In the table there are 200,000 to 250,000 clones, 25% to 30% of which are singletons. The CDR3 totals 13 residues. Looked up from germline, CDR1 is SGHDT and CDR2 is YYEEEE. Trimming stripped 4 bases from V and 9 bases from J, with 17 bases between. Study findings and constraints: Moderate but significant shortening of TCRB CDR3s was recorded in all four CD4+ subsets from Type 1 diabetes patients.

In regard to this clone: What it recognizes is unknown.

The sample comprised central memory CD4+ T cells from blood. The receptor's source is a man aged 30-40 years in good health. The chain links TRBV5-6 to TRBJ2-7, with D perhaps being TRBD1 or TRBD2 (5 bases each). The CDR3 coding sequence is TGTGCCAGCAGCATATTCGGGGCAGGCGGGCAGTACTTC. This translates into CASSIFGAGGQYF.